Below are 31 T cell receptor beta chains sequenced from a single sample in a study of T cell clonotyping in hematopoietic cell transplantation. This table comes from immunoSEQ multiplex PCR, and its TCRdb copy is limited to in-frame clones, with some not included. The table has about 9,400 clones, about 79% seen once. Here the sequenced sample was PBMCs, taken 180 days after allogeneic stem cell transplant. These TCRs come from a male patient aged 40-50 years who had an allogeneic stem cell transplant from a related donor, so the T cells may come from the graft donor. Some clones in this sample may be carry-over from other donors' samples.

The genes are TRBV4-2 and TRBJ2-3; D uncertain. V gave up 0 bases and J gave up 4 bases, with 11 bases separating them. There are 15 residues in the CDR3. Germline V gene data show CDR1 as LGHNA and CDR2 as YNFKEQ. CDR3 DNA: TGTGCCAGCAGCCAAGATCTGCTAGGCTCAGATACGCAGTATTTT. Translated, it gives CASSQDLLGSDTQYF.

This chain joins TRBV7-9 and TRBJ1-2; possible D gene TRBD1, 5 bases. V shed 1 base and J shed 4 bases, with 16 bases lying between them. CDR3 length: 16 amino acids. The germline CDR1 and CDR2 sequences are SEHNR and FQNEAQ (reference sequence). CDR3 protein: CASSLDYGDPGYGYTF. In DNA, the CDR3 is TGTGCCAGCAGCTTAGATTATGGGGACCCGGGCTATGGCTACACCTTC. The full variable domain, with the rest looked up from reference TRBV7-9 and TRBJ1-2, is DTGVSQNPRHKITKRGQNVTFRCDPISEHNRLYWYRQTLGQGPEFLTYFQNEAQLEKSRLLSDRFSAERPKGSFSTLEIQRTEQGDSAMYLCASSLDYGDPGYGYTFGSGTRLTVV.

This chain uses TRBV6-5 with TRBJ2-7; D is perhaps TRBD1 or TRBD2 (5 bases each). V was cut by 7 bases and J by 6 bases, with 10 bases left in between. The CDR3 covers 11 residues. Per the germline V gene, CDR1 is MNHEY and CDR2 is SVGAGI. CDR3 in amino acids: CASIGDREQYF. DNA of the CDR3: TGTGCCAGCATAGGGGACCGCGAGCAGTACTTC.

This clone was observed a few times. This chain joins TRBV14 and TRBJ1-6; D call uncertain. Trimming cost V 1 base and J 9 bases, with 7 bases left between them. There are 13 residues in the CDR3. Germline CDR1 SGHDN, CDR2 FVKESK. Written as DNA, the CDR3 is TGTGCCAGCAGCCAAGGACTACCTTCACCCCTCCACTTT. Its translation: CASSQGLPSPLHF.

This clone has a single count. The chain is built from TRBV6-6 and TRBJ1-2; D not certain. The V end lost 2 bases, the J end lost 4 bases, and 14 bases lay between the germline ends. In germline, CDR1 is MNHNY, CDR2 SVGAGI (reference sequence). This CDR3 is 15 amino acids long. CDR3 sequence reads: CASSYLYGGPYGYTF. The DNA for the CDR3 is TGTGCCAGCAGTTACCTTTATGGAGGCCCCTATGGCTACACCTTC.

V is TRBV7-3 and J is TRBJ2-2, with 7 nucleotides matching TRBD1. The CDR3 spans 14 residues. The germline V gene encodes CDR1 SGHTA and CDR2 FQGTGA. V was clipped by 4 bases and J by 6 bases; unmatched bases: 5. The DNA of the CDR3 is TGTGCCAGCAGCTCAGGGGGATGGGCCGGGGAGCTGTTTTTT. Residues: CASSSGGWAGELFF.

The chain carries TRBV25-1 and TRBJ1-4; TRBD1 agrees at 7 bases. Germline values: CDR1 MGHDK, CDR2 SYGVNS. The CDR3 runs to 16 residues. V lost 6 bases, J lost 3 bases, and 10 bases stayed unmatched. CDR3 amino acids: CASRLISGTANEKLFF. The CDR3, as DNA: TGTGCCAGCAGATTAATCTCCGGGACAGCTAATGAAAAACTGTTTTTT.

The chain combines TRBV7-2 with TRBJ2-3; 8 bases are shared with TRBD2. Germline V gives CDR1 SGHTA, CDR2 FQGNSA. J gave up 7 bases and V 1 base, and 10 bases lay outside the gene matches. The CDR3 has 16 amino acids. The CDR3 DNA sequence: TGTGCCAGCAGCTTAGTAGCGGGACTGTCCGGGTATACGCAGTATTTT. Translated: CASSLVAGLSGYTQYF.

The chain joins TRBV30 to TRBJ2-7, with 8 bases lining up with TRBD1. Germline V CDR1 and CDR2: GTSNPN, SVGIG (reference sequence). V lost 6 bases to trimming and J lost 3 bases; unmatched junction nucleotides: 7. The CDR3 covers 13 residues. The CDR3 protein is CACAGTGRYEQYF. The CDR3 bases are TGTGCCTGTGCCGGGACAGGACGCTACGAGCAGTACTTC.

J is TRBJ2-5 and V is TRBV7-6; unclear D gene. Germline V gene lookup returns CDR1 SGHVS and CDR2 FNYEAQ. The CDR3 covers 11 residues. The V end was cut by 3 bases, the J end by 5 bases, with 4 bases between. The CDR3 nucleotides are TGTGCCAGCAGCTTTCGGGAGACCCAGTACTTC. This codes for CASSFRETQYF.

V usage is TRBV27 and J usage is TRBJ1-1, with 7 bases fitting TRBD1. Germline CDR1 reads MNHEY; CDR2 reads SMNVEV (reference sequence). Germline trimming cut 5 bases from V and 4 bases from J; bases unmatched to any gene: 7. The CDR3 length is 14 residues. The CDR3 sequence: CASSLDREGTEAFF. In DNA form, the CDR3 reads TGTGCCAGCAGTCTCGACAGGGAGGGCACTGAAGCTTTCTTT.

The chain combines TRBV10-3 with TRBJ1-1; maybe TRBD1 (6 bases). The CDR3 is 15 residues long. V shed 2 bases and J shed 2 bases, with 12 bases lying between them. Per the germline V gene, CDR1 is ENHRY and CDR2 is SYGVKD. CDR3 residues: CAISELVRGNTEAFF. Written as DNA, the CDR3 is TGTGCCATCAGTGAGCTCGTCAGGGGAAACACTGAAGCTTTCTTT.

The rearrangement uses TRBV2 and TRBJ2-5; unclear D gene. The germline gives CDR1 SNHLY, CDR2 FYNNEI. Trimming took 0 bases from V and 11 from J, leaving 13 bases between them. CDR3 length equals 13 residues. CDR3 nucleotides: TGTGCCAGCAGTGAAGCGCTTCGTGGTTCTCAGTACTTC. Residues: CASSEALRGSQYF.

The V call is TRBV18, the J call TRBJ1-1; 8 bases map to TRBD1. Trimming at V came to 5 bases and at J to 3 bases, leaving 8 bases not matched to a gene. The germline gives CDR1 KGHSH, CDR2 LQKENI. The CDR3 has 15 residues. The CDR3 sequence: CASSRAQGADTEAFF. In DNA form, the CDR3 reads TGTGCCAGCTCAAGGGCTCAGGGGGCGGACACTGAAGCTTTCTTT.

By share of the sample, this clone is medium-sized. This chain uses TRBV19 with TRBJ1-1; D unresolved. V was cut by 3 bases and J by 2 bases, with 7 bases left in between. CDR3 length: 13 residues. CDR1 is LNHDA and CDR2 is SQIVND in the germline V gene (reference sequence). The CDR3 reads CASSINSNTEAFF. The CDR3 DNA reads as TGTGCCAGTAGTATTAACAGCAACACTGAAGCTTTCTTT.

The chain combines TRBV10-3 with TRBJ1-3, with 8 nucleotides matching TRBD1. CDR3 length: 15 residues. V trimming: 6 bases; J trimming: 0 bases; junction bases outside the gene matches: 4. Looked up from germline, CDR1 is ENHRY and CDR2 is SYGVKD. The chain's CDR3 is CAIRKGQVSGNTIYF. CDR3 DNA: TGTGCCATCAGAAAGGGACAGGTCTCTGGAAACACCATATATTTT.

The V gene is TRBV2, the J gene TRBJ2-7; 8 bases match TRBD1. Trimming at V came to 6 bases and at J to 6 bases, leaving 7 bases not matched to a gene. Germline CDR1 SNHLY, CDR2 FYNNEI. This CDR3 comprises 13 residues. This CDR3 reads CASRATGTGEQYF. The CDR3 DNA reads as TGTGCCAGCAGAGCAACCGGGACAGGCGAGCAGTACTTC.

The rearrangement joins TRBV5-5 to TRBJ2-5, with D tentatively TRBD1 (7 bases). The V gene's germline CDR1 is SGHKS and CDR2 YYEKEE (reference sequence). Trimming shortened V by 8 bases and J by 4 bases, and 21 bases separated the two germline ends. CDR3 length: 15 residues. CDR3 DNA sequence: TGTGCCAGTGGAGGGACAGCCGATTCTGGAGAGACCCAGTACTTC. Translation gives CASGGTADSGETQYF.

The V gene is TRBV27, the J gene TRBJ1-1, with a weak D call TRBD1 (5 bases). V lost 2 bases to trimming and J lost 3 bases, with 7 bases between them. In germline, CDR1 is MNHEY, CDR2 SMNVEV (reference sequence). The length of the CDR3 is 13 residues. The CDR3 loop reads CASSLGGDTEAFF. The DNA of the CDR3 is TGTGCCAGCAGTTTAGGGGGGGACACTGAAGCTTTCTTT.

The V and J genes are TRBV5-4 and TRBJ1-1; 7 bases match TRBD1. V was pared by 3 bases and J by 5 bases, with 13 bases of the junction left unmatched. The germline gives CDR1 SGHNT, CDR2 YYREEE (reference sequence). The CDR3 is made up of 16 amino acids. The CDR3 loop reads CASSYGAGGEYTEAFF. As DNA, the CDR3 is TGTGCCAGCAGCTACGGGGCAGGGGGAGAGTATACTGAAGCTTTCTTT.

The genes are TRBV28 and TRBJ1-2; perhaps TRBD1 as D (5 bases). With 8 bases removed from V and 8 bases from J, the gap between germline ends came to 27 bases. CDR1 is MDHEN, CDR2 SYDVKM, per germline. This CDR3 is built from 16 residues. This CDR3 is CASSHLRAEAGRGYTF. CDR3 nucleotide sequence: TGTGCCAGCTCGCACCTTAGGGCAGAGGCAGGGAGAGGCTACACCTTC.

The rearrangement links TRBV18 to TRBJ1-2; D not resolved. Germline V gives CDR1 KGHSH, CDR2 LQKENI. The V end lost 3 bases, the J end lost 1 base, and 6 bases lay between the germline ends. CDR3 length: 13 residues. CDR3 sequence reads: CASSPGDNYGYTF. The CDR3 region has the DNA TGTGCCAGCTCACCTGGAGATAACTATGGCTACACCTTC.

This chain uses TRBV5-4 with TRBJ1-1; TRBD1 is a possible D gene (5 bases). Looked up from germline, CDR1 is SGHNT and CDR2 is YYREEE (reference sequence). The V gene lost 4 bases and the J gene lost 1 base, with 14 bases spanning the gap. There are 15 residues in the CDR3. DNA for the CDR3: TGTGCCAGCAGCCCCCGTCCAACAGGGAACACTGAAGCTTTCTTT. Its protein is CASSPRPTGNTEAFF.

In its sample, this clone was seen once. The CDR3 DNA follows: TGTGCCACCAGCAGAGGGCGAAGCTATGGCTACACCTTC. Its translation: CATSRGRSYGYTF. The chain is built from TRBV15 and TRBJ1-2; D call uncertain. This CDR3 comprises 13 residues. Germline V gives CDR1 LNHNV, CDR2 YYDKDF (reference sequence). Between the trimmed V and J ends, which lost 1 base and 4 bases, there was a span of 7 bases.

This clone appeared a single time. The CDR3 bases are TGTGCCAGCAGCGTAGGTGGGGCGATGAACACTGAAGCTTTCTTT. Its translation: CASSVGGAMNTEAFF. The chain uses TRBV9 and TRBJ1-1, with a tentative D call TRBD1 (5 bases). Looked up from germline, CDR1 is SGDLS and CDR2 is YYNGEE. The length of the CDR3 is 15 residues. Trimming cost V 0 bases and J 0 bases, with 9 bases left between them.

This clone appeared a single time. The rearrangement links TRBV20-1 to TRBJ2-7, with D unclear. Germline loops: CDR1 DFQATT, CDR2 SNEGSKA (reference sequence). The V end was cut by 5 bases, the J end by 1 base, with 6 bases between. The CDR3 consists of 11 residues. The CDR3 bases are TGCAGTGCTCTCATTTCCTACGAGCAGTACTTC. Amino acids: CSALISYEQYF.

The chain uses TRBV21-1 and TRBJ2-1; the table's D call, TRBD2, was not checked against the DNA. TRBV21-1 is marked as a pseudogene. The CDR3 spans 11 residues. The CDR3 loop reads CASRPRLAEFF. CDR3 sequence (DNA): TGTGCCAGCAGACCCAGACTAGCCGAGTTCTTC.

The chain employs TRBV18 and TRBJ1-2, with D possibly being TRBD1 (5 bases). From germline, CDR1 is KGHSH and CDR2 LQKENI. CDR3 length equals 15 residues. The V end lost 2 bases, the J end lost 4 bases, and 14 bases lay between the germline ends. CDR3 amino acids: CASSPLSRGSYGYTF. DNA for the CDR3: TGTGCCAGCTCACCATTGAGTAGGGGCAGCTATGGCTACACCTTC.

The chain uses TRBV7-2 and TRBJ1-5; TRBD1 matches at 8 bases. Germline trimming cut 3 bases from V and 3 bases from J; bases unmatched to any gene: 4. Germline CDR1 reads SGHTA; CDR2 reads FQGNSA. CDR3 length equals 15 residues. The CDR3 sequence: CASSFGQGHNQPQHF. The CDR3, as DNA: TGTGCCAGCAGCTTCGGACAGGGCCACAATCAGCCCCAGCATTTT.

The V call is TRBV19, the J call TRBJ1-1, with 7 bases aligning to TRBD1. Germline lookup yields CDR1 LNHDA and CDR2 SQIVND (reference sequence). CDR3 length equals 14 residues. V dropped 6 bases and J dropped 9; count of bases not matched to a gene: 13. The CDR3 is CASSDRPGQPKAFF. In nucleotides, the CDR3 is TGTGCCAGTAGCGATCGACCGGGACAGCCAAAAGCTTTCTTT.

The V call is TRBV5-6, the J call TRBJ2-5; unclear D gene. With 0 bases removed from V and 5 bases from J, the gap between germline ends came to 14 bases. The CDR3 has 15 amino acids. CDR1 is SGHDT, CDR2 YYEEEE, per germline. As DNA, the CDR3 is TGTGCCAGCAGCTTGGCTTACGGCTTACCGGAGACCCAGTACTTC. It is translated as CASSLAYGLPETQYF.